Shown below are 29 T cell receptor beta chains from a single sample sequenced in a study of response to subunit inactivated influenza vaccine. TCRdb re-derived calls from the RT-PCR reads in MiXCR, one entry per CDR3 protein. The data show 500,000 or so distinct CDR3 sequences, more than 15% seen once. The source material was CD4+ T cells sorted from PBMCs, sampled around 25 months after vaccination. Source of these receptors: a man aged 45 to 75 who received an inactivated influenza vaccine.

This chain joins TRBV6-1 and TRBJ2-2, with D unclear. The CDR3 has 14 amino acids. Germline CDR1 reads MNHNS; CDR2 reads SASEGT. Trimming removed 2 bases at V and 6 bases at J, with 10 bases between. The CDR3 sequence: CASSEMTWAGELFF. The CDR3 DNA reads TGTGCCAGCAGTGAAATGACGTGGGCCGGGGAGCTGTTTTTT.

V usage is TRBV20-1 and J usage is TRBJ2-7, with TRBD2 matching 9 bases. The CDR3 runs 15 residues. In germline, CDR1 is DFQATT, CDR2 SNEGSKA (reference sequence). V shed 1 base, J shed 2 bases, and the junction held 6 bases outside the gene matches. CDR3 amino acids: CSARASGKSTYEQYF. CDR3 DNA: TGCAGTGCTAGAGCTAGCGGGAAATCGACCTACGAGCAGTACTTC.

This clonotype was detected ten times or more. The chain employs TRBV5-1 and TRBJ1-1; maybe TRBD1 (5 bases). In germline, CDR1 is SGHRS, CDR2 YFSETQ. The CDR3 sequence is 13 residues long. V lost 7 bases, J lost 2 bases, and 12 bases lay in between. In DNA, the CDR3 is TGCGCCAGCGGATGGGACGGTAACACTGAAGCTTTCTTT. Protein product: CASGWDGNTEAFF.

The J gene is TRBJ2-1, the V gene TRBV6-4; possibly TRBD1 or TRBD2 for D (6 bases each). The germline V gene has CDR1 MRHNA and CDR2 SNTAGT. The CDR3 is made up of 15 amino acids. V was shortened by 4 bases and J by 3 bases, with 13 bases between the two germline ends. Here the CDR3 reads CASSVEGGNYNEQFF. The CDR3, as DNA: TGTGCCAGCAGTGTCGAAGGGGGGAACTACAATGAGCAGTTCTTC.

This clonotype was recorded at least ten times. This chain links TRBV11-2 with TRBJ1-6, with 7 positions matching TRBD1. This CDR3 is 18 amino acids long. With 5 bases clipped from V and 3 bases from J, the junction kept 13 bases outside the gene matches. Germline assignment: CDR1 SGHAT and CDR2 FQNNGV. The CDR3 sequence: CASSQYNRGQDYNSPLHF. The CDR3 DNA is TGTGCCAGCAGCCAATATAATCGCGGACAGGACTATAATTCACCCCTCCACTTT.

This clonotype has more than one count but fewer than ten. V and J are TRBV30 and TRBJ1-1; D is unresolved. V lost 4 bases and J lost 3, with 12 bases in between. The CDR3 spans 13 residues. Germline CDR1 GTSNPN, CDR2 SVGIG (reference sequence). CDR3 bases: TGTGCCTGGACCTGGAAGGCCTACACTGAAGCTTTCTTT. Its translation: CAWTWKAYTEAFF.

J is TRBJ1-4 and V is TRBV20-1; 7 positions match TRBD1. The V and J ends lost 2 bases and 7 bases, in that order; junction bases with no gene match: 7. The CDR3 is made up of 14 amino acids. Germline V gene data show CDR1 as DFQATT and CDR2 as SNEGSKA (reference sequence). The CDR3 region is CSARQGGGGEKLFF. CDR3 nucleotide sequence: TGCAGTGCTAGACAGGGGGGTGGTGGTGAAAAACTGTTTTTT.

V gene TRBV20-1 combines with J gene TRBJ1-1, with 8 bases lining up with TRBD1. This CDR3 is 14 amino acids long. Germline CDR1 and CDR2: DFQATT and SNEGSKA (reference sequence). CDR3 loop: CSGREVRGPTEAFF. DNA for the CDR3: TGCAGCGGTCGTGAGGTCAGGGGGCCCACTGAAGCTTTCTTT.

This clonotype has a handful of counts. V gene TRBV11-2 combines with J gene TRBJ2-7; D may be TRBD2 (5 bases). Trimming shortened V by 5 bases and J by 2 bases, and 13 bases separated the two germline ends. Germline V gene data show CDR1 as SGHAT and CDR2 as FQNNGV. The CDR3 loop spans 14 amino acids. CDR3 in DNA: TGTGCCAGCAGCCTTGTGAGCGGAGCCTACGAGCAGTACTTC. It yields the protein CASSLVSGAYEQYF.

The V gene is TRBV7-9, the J gene TRBJ2-1; TRBD2 agrees at 13 bases. Germline V gene lookup returns CDR1 SEHNR and CDR2 FQNEAQ (reference sequence). The CDR3 is made up of 17 amino acids. The V gene end was trimmed by 4 bases and the J gene end by 7 bases; junction bases not matched to a gene: 10. The CDR3 here is CASSSPGLAGWGNEQFF. CDR3 in DNA: TGTGCCAGCAGCTCTCCGGGACTAGCGGGATGGGGTAATGAGCAGTTCTTC.

This clonotype appeared many times. The CDR3 DNA sequence: TGCGCCAGCAGCTTGGCCGGAATAGGGGTGGCCGGGGAGCTGTTTTTT. This sequence encodes CASSLAGIGVAGELFF. This chain joins TRBV5-1 and TRBJ2-2; the D gene is possibly TRBD1 (5 bases). This CDR3 region has 16 residues. V was pared by 0 bases and J by 6 bases, with 15 bases between. The V gene's germline CDR1 is SGHRS and CDR2 YFSETQ. Full variable domain (missing parts from reference TRBV5-1 and TRBJ2-2): KAGVTQTPRYLIKTRGQQVTLSCSPISGHRSVSWYQQTPGQGLQFLFEYFSETQRNKGNFPGRFSGRQFSNSRSEMNVSTLELGDSALYLCASSLAGIGVAGELFFGEGSRLTVL.

This clonotype was recorded a few times. V is TRBV14 and J is TRBJ2-1; D uncertain. Trimming cost V 8 bases and J 9 bases, with 11 bases left between them. CDR3 length: 11 amino acids. Germline values: CDR1 SGHDN, CDR2 FVKESK. CDR3 nucleotides: TGTGCCAGCGGCGACTTGGGTGAGCAGTTCTTC. It is translated as CASGDLGEQFF.

The chain couples TRBV4-1 to TRBJ2-1, with D uncertain. CDR1 MGHRA and CDR2 YSYEKL come from the germline V gene. V shed 3 bases and J shed 6 bases, with 12 bases lying between them. The CDR3 is 14 amino acids. CDR3 bases: TGCGCCAGCAGCCACCTCACCGGTCGCAATGAGCAGTTCTTC. This encodes CASSHLTGRNEQFF.

Concerning this clonotype: At one end, the junction sequence differs from germline, possibly due to a read error. This chain links TRBV7-7 with TRBJ2-5, with TRBD2 identical over 7 bases. The CDR3 spans 14 residues. The germline V gene has CDR1 SSHAT and CDR2 FNYEAQ (reference sequence). The CDR3 sequence is CASSLDVGGETQYF. The CDR3 nucleotides are TGTGCTAGCAGCTTAGACGTGGGAGGGGAGACACAGTACTTC. The whole variable domain, filled in from reference TRBV7-7 and TRBJ2-5, reads GAGVSQSPRYKVTKRGQDVTLRCDPISSHATLYWYQQALGQGPEFLTYFNYEAQPDKSGLPSDRFSAERPEGSISTLTIQRTEQRDSAMYRCASSLDVGGETQYFGPGTRLLVL.

This clonotype was seen a handful of times. The J gene is TRBJ2-7, the V gene TRBV9, with D hard to call. CDR3 length: 15 amino acids. Germline CDR1 SGDLS, CDR2 YYNGEE. Trimming left V 0 bases short and J 3 bases short, with 13 bases between. This CDR3 is CASSVGGPDHYEQYF. CDR3 nucleotide sequence: TGTGCCAGCAGCGTAGGAGGCCCCGATCACTACGAGCAGTACTTC.

This chain joins TRBV20-1 and TRBJ1-1; D is possibly TRBD1 (6 bases). Germline CDR1 DFQATT, CDR2 SNEGSKA (reference sequence). The germline V and J ends were trimmed by 4 bases and 5 bases, with 17 bases remaining between them. The CDR3 contains 14 residues. The CDR3 sequence: CSATGQPQGTEAFF. CDR3 nucleotides: TGCAGTGCTACTGGACAGCCCCAGGGGACTGAAGCTTTCTTT.

The V call is TRBV24-1, the J call TRBJ2-3; no clear D. Germline V gene sequence: CDR1 KGHDR, CDR2 SFDVKD. This CDR3 contains 13 residues. The V and J ends lost 0 bases and 6 bases respectively, with 6 bases between them. DNA of the CDR3: TGTGCCACCAGTGATTTGCAAAGGGATACGCAGTATTTT. It yields the protein CATSDLQRDTQYF.

This chain uses TRBV5-5 with TRBJ2-3; 9 bases are a match to TRBD2. This CDR3 comprises 17 residues. The V and J ends lost 4 bases and 1 base, in that order; junction bases with no gene match: 10. Germline V gene data show CDR1 as SGHKS and CDR2 as YYEKEE (reference sequence). Here the CDR3 DNA reads TGTGCCAGCAGCCCAACAATAGCGGGAGCTGGCACAGATACGCAGTATTTT. Translated: CASSPTIAGAGTDTQYF.

This clonotype was seen a few times. The chain couples TRBV2 to TRBJ2-2, with D possibly TRBD1 on 5 matching bases. Trimming removed 4 bases at V and 2 bases at J, with 11 bases between. The V gene's germline CDR1 is SNHLY and CDR2 FYNNEI. The CDR3 extends over 15 amino acids. CDR3 bases: TGTGCCAGCAGTGCTAGGACATCTAACACCGGGGAGCTGTTTTTT. Its protein product is CASSARTSNTGELFF.

The chain carries TRBV20-1 and TRBJ2-1; 7 bases are a match to TRBD2. The V gene end was trimmed by 1 base and the J gene end by 6 bases; junction bases not matched to a gene: 6. Germline V gene data show CDR1 as DFQATT and CDR2 as SNEGSKA (reference sequence). This CDR3 comprises 14 residues. CDR3 in DNA: TGCAGTGCTAGAGGTGGGAGGGCCGTCAATGAGCAGTTCTTC. Its translation is CSARGGRAVNEQFF.

This clonotype was counted only a few times. V usage is TRBV10-3 and J usage is TRBJ1-2, with D hard to call. The CDR3 is 15 amino acids. Germline V gene lookup returns CDR1 ENHRY and CDR2 SYGVKD. The V and J ends lost 1 base and 4 bases respectively, with 13 bases between them. The CDR3, as DNA: TGTGCCATCAGTGAGTTACCGGACGGCCTCTATGGCTACACCTTC. Protein sequence: CAISELPDGLYGYTF.

This clonotype was seen only a few times. V usage is TRBV18 and J usage is TRBJ2-4; D unclear. V gave up 6 bases and J gave up 5 bases, with 11 bases separating them. Germline V CDR1 and CDR2: KGHSH, LQKENI. This CDR3 region has 13 residues. The CDR3 protein is CASSPPNENIQYF. The CDR3 bases are TGTGCCAGCTCGCCCCCGAACGAAAACATTCAGTACTTC.

The chain carries TRBV6-2 or TRBV6-3 and TRBJ2-7; 8 bases align to TRBD1. Trimming took 6 bases from V and 6 from J; bases not matched to a gene: 19. The germline CDR1 and CDR2 sequences are MNHEY and SVGEGT. The CDR3 sequence is 17 residues long. Written as DNA, the CDR3 is TGTGCCAGCAGCAACTCCCGCGCAGGACAGGGTGGTACCGAGCAGTACTTC. Encoded protein: CASSNSRAGQGGTEQYF.

This chain links TRBV29-1 with TRBJ1-5; D is uncertain. V lost 4 bases, J lost 1 base, and 11 bases lay in between. Germline V lookup: CDR1 SQVTM, CDR2 ANQGSEA. The CDR3 contains 14 residues. The CDR3 spells CSVGGGRSNQPQHF. The CDR3 nucleotides read TGCAGCGTTGGAGGAGGGAGAAGCAATCAGCCCCAGCATTTT.

V and J are TRBV29-1 and TRBJ2-5; 7 bases line up with TRBD1. V was pared by 6 bases and J by 4 bases, with 8 bases of the junction left unmatched. This CDR3 has 13 residues. Germline CDR1 SQVTM, CDR2 ANQGSEA. CDR3 protein: CSVRQGSSETQYF. For the CDR3, the DNA is TGCAGCGTCCGACAGGGAAGCTCAGAGACCCAGTACTTC.

This clonotype occurred a few times. The V gene is TRBV20-1, the J gene TRBJ1-3; D not certain. The germline CDR1 and CDR2 sequences are DFQATT and SNEGSKA (reference sequence). The CDR3 length is 13 residues. Trimming cost V 3 bases and J 4 bases, with 10 bases left between them. CDR3 in amino acids: CSARSGAGNTIYF. As DNA, the CDR3 is TGCAGTGCTAGGTCGGGAGCCGGAAACACCATATATTTT.

This chain links TRBV20-1 with TRBJ2-7, with TRBD2 matching 10 bases. Germline V gives CDR1 DFQATT, CDR2 SNEGSKA (reference sequence). This CDR3 is built from 13 residues. J gave up 5 bases and V 4 bases, and 5 bases lay outside the gene matches. CDR3 amino acids: CSATGLATHEQYF. CDR3 bases: TGCAGTGCTACGGGACTAGCGACACACGAGCAGTACTTC.

This clonotype was seen many times. The chain is built from TRBV7-9 and TRBJ1-1, with no clear D. Germline V CDR1 and CDR2: SEHNR, FQNEAQ (reference sequence). This CDR3 contains 14 residues. Trimming left V 5 bases short and J 1 base short, with 11 bases between. The CDR3 DNA reads as TGTGCCAGCAGCCCGCCCCTTCGGAACACTGAAGCTTTCTTT. It is translated as CASSPPLRNTEAFF.

This clonotype was detected only a few times. The chain joins TRBV7-9 to TRBJ2-3; D ambiguous. Trimming removed 3 bases from V and 2 bases from J, with 9 bases in between. This CDR3 is 14 amino acids long. The germline V gene encodes CDR1 SEHNR and CDR2 FQNEAQ (reference sequence). The CDR3 DNA sequence: TGTGCCAGCAGCTTTATGGCTAACACAGATACGCAGTATTTT. This sequence encodes CASSFMANTDTQYF.